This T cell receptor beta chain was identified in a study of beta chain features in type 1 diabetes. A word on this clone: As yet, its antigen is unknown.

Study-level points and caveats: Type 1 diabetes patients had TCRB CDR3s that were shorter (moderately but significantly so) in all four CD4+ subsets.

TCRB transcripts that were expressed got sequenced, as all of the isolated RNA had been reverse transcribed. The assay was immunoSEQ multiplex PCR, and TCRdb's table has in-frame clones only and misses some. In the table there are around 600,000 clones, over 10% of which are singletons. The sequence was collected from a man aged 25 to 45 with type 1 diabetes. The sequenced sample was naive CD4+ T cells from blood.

The CDR3 DNA reads TGCGCCAGCAGCCAAGACATCAGGGAGCAAGAGACCCAGTACTTC. Its protein is CASSQDIREQETQYF. This rearrangement joins TRBV4-3 to TRBJ2-5; possibly TRBD1 or TRBD2 for D (5 bases each). The CDR3 totals 15 residues. Trimming cost V 0 bases and J 2 bases, with 10 bases left between them. Germline CDR1 is LGHNA and CDR2 is YSLEER.